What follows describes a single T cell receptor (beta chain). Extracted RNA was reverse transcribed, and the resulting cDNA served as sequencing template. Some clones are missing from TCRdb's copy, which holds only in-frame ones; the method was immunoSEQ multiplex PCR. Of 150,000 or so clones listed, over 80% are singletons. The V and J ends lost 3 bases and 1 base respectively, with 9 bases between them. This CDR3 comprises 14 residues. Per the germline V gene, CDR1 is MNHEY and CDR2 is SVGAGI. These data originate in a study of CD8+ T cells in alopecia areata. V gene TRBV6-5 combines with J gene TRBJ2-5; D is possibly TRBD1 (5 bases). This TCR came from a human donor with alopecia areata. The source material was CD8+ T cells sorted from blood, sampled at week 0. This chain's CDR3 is CASSYFQGQETQYF. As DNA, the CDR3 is TGTGCCAGCAGTTATTTTCAGGGCCAAGAGACCCAGTACTTC.